Listed below are T cell receptor beta chains from one sample, sequenced in a study of T-cell memory formation after mild COVID-19. TCRdb fed the 5' RACE reads into MiXCR, producing one record per CDR3 protein. This sample has 550,000 to 650,000 distinct CDR3 sequences, with about 18% found just once. The material sequenced was PBMCs or a T cell subset sorted from them (not recorded which). The source is an adult woman who had mild COVID-19 (a few samples of this study predate the infection). Cell type and time point are not known. Each CDR3 is given with its conserved first and last residue. The D gene is left open where the match is weak. Clone size is given for some rows only: seen once, a few or many times, or a class if the clone is expanded.

cdr3_nt	cdr3_aa	v_call	j_call	d_call	clone_size
TGCGCCAGCAGCTTCAAGGCAGGGGATCCCGCGAACACTGAAGCTTTCTTT	CASSFKAGDPANTEAFF	TRBV5-1	TRBJ1-1	.	.
TGTGCCAGCAGCCTAGATTGGAGGGGGCGTGGAATGGAGCAGTACTTC	CASSLDWRGRGMEQYF	TRBV4-2	TRBJ2-7	.	few
TGTGCCAGCAGCTTTGTGGGGGGGCGCATGGAGACCCAGTACTTC	CASSFVGGRMETQYF	TRBV7-3	TRBJ2-5	.	few
TGTGCCAGCAGCCAAGGTTCGGGGTCGGACACTGAAGCTTTCTTT	CASSQGSGSDTEAFF	TRBV4-2	TRBJ1-1	.	.
TGTGCCATCAGCGACAGGGCCGCTCTGCCCCAGCATTTT	CAISDRAALPQHF	TRBV10-3	TRBJ1-5	TRBD1	few
TGTGCCAGCAGCTGGGGACAGGAAGCCCATTATGGCTACACCTTC	CASSWGQEAHYGYTF	TRBV7-2	TRBJ1-2	TRBD1	few
TGTGCCAGCAGCTTAGCAGGGGCAGGGGCGAACACCGGGGAGCTGTTTTTT	CASSLAGAGANTGELFF	TRBV7-6	TRBJ2-2	.	.
TGTGCCAGCAGGAGGGGCGGGAGTCGGAATGAGCAGTTCTTC	CASRRGGSRNEQFF	TRBV2	TRBJ2-1	TRBD2	few
TGTGCCAGTAGTGTGGGACATTCCGGCTCTGCCGAGCAGTACTTC	CASSVGHSGSAEQYF	TRBV19	TRBJ2-7	.	.
TGCGCCAGCAGCCAAGAGAGAGGGAGCGGGGAGACCCAGTACTTC	CASSQERGSGETQYF	TRBV4-3	TRBJ2-5	.	.
TGTGCCAGCAGTTACGGGTCTGGCTACACCTTC	CASSYGSGYTF	TRBV6-5	TRBJ1-2	.	.
TGTGCCAGCTCACCACGGCGCGACTCCTACGAGCAGTACTTC	CASSPRRDSYEQYF	TRBV18	TRBJ2-7	.	.
TGTGCCAGCAGTTACTCGGAGGGGCGGGCTGAAAAACTGTTTTTT	CASSYSEGRAEKLFF	TRBV6-5	TRBJ1-4	.	.
TGTGCCAGCAGTGATACCAGCCCAAGCACAGATACGCAGTATTTT	CASSDTSPSTDTQYF	TRBV2	TRBJ2-3	.	few
TGCAGTGCTAGAGATCGTGTGGATATCAACTATGGCTACACCTTC	CSARDRVDINYGYTF	TRBV20-1	TRBJ1-2	.	.
TGTGCCAGCAGGGGAGGACAAACCTCTGGGGCCAACGTCCTGACTTTC	CASRGGQTSGANVLTF	TRBV12-3/TRBV12-4	TRBJ2-6	.	few
TGTGCCAGCAGCCAAGCTCGTTGGACTGAAGCTTTCTTT	CASSQARWTEAFF	TRBV3-1	TRBJ1-1	.	.
TGTGCCACCAGTGATGCCACAGGGACCTCTAATGAAAAACTGTTTTTT	CATSDATGTSNEKLFF	TRBV24-1	TRBJ1-4	.	few
TGCAGCGTTGAAGAACGGGGTGACAGGGGGAAACTTGGCTACACCTTC	CSVEERGDRGKLGYTF	TRBV29-1	TRBJ1-2	TRBD1	.
TGTGCCAGTAACACGCAGGGGGCTGGCAATCAGCCCCAGCATTTT	CASNTQGAGNQPQHF	TRBV19	TRBJ1-5	TRBD1	.
TGTGCCAGTAGCAAAAGATGGAACACTGAAGCTTTCTTT	CASSKRWNTEAFF	TRBV19	TRBJ1-1	.	few
TGTGCCAGCAGCCGCCTCCGACAGGGGCTGTCGAGCACAGATACGCAGTATTTT	CASSRLRQGLSSTDTQYF	TRBV6-5	TRBJ2-3	TRBD1	.
TGCGCCAGCAGCCAGGGGATGAGGGGGGAGGACAGATACAATGAGCAGTTCTTC	CASSQGMRGEDRYNEQFF	TRBV4-1	TRBJ2-1	.	few
TGTGCCAGCAGCTTAGGACCCCCCAGTTCACCGGACTTC	CASSLGPPSSPDF	TRBV6-1	TRBJ2-5	.	few
TGTGCCAGCAGGTACGCAGAAGGGCAGGGATATCAGCCCCAGCATTTT	CASRYAEGQGYQPQHF	TRBV6-5	TRBJ1-5	.	few
TGTGCCACCAGCAGAGATAGGGGGTCTGAGCAGTTCTTC	CATSRDRGSEQFF	TRBV15	TRBJ2-1	.	.
TGTGCCACCAGTGAGTTGACAGGTATCGGTTCCTACAATGAGCAGTTCTTC	CATSELTGIGSYNEQFF	TRBV24-1	TRBJ2-1	.	few
TGTGCCACCAGTGATTCCTCTAGCAATCAGCCCCAGCATTTT	CATSDSSSNQPQHF	TRBV24-1	TRBJ1-5	.	.
TGTGCCAGCAGTTTTCCTATAGCGGGAAGCACAGATACGCAGTATTTT	CASSFPIAGSTDTQYF	TRBV12-3/TRBV12-4	TRBJ2-3	TRBD2	few
TGCAGTGCTAGTTGGGGGGCCTCTGGGGCCAACGTCCTGACTTTC	CSASWGASGANVLTF	TRBV20-1	TRBJ2-6	.	.
TGTGCCAGCAGCCTACCTCGGACAGGGTCTTTGGGAGAGACCCAGTACTTC	CASSLPRTGSLGETQYF	TRBV5-5	TRBJ2-5	TRBD1	.
TGTGCCAGCAGCCAAGATCTTGGTTTCCCAGGGCTACGCGAAGCTTTCTTT	CASSQDLGFPGLREAFF	TRBV4-2	TRBJ1-1	.	.
TGTGCCAGCAGCTTGTACGCGAGCTCCTACAATGAGCAGTTCTTC	CASSLYASSYNEQFF	TRBV5-5	TRBJ2-1	.	once
TGTGCCAGCAGTAACCGGGACAGGGTTCTTAGCAATCAGCCCCAGCATTTT	CASSNRDRVLSNQPQHF	TRBV12-3/TRBV12-4	TRBJ1-5	TRBD1	.
TGTGCCAGCAGCCCGACCTCCGGGACGGGGAGCGGGGAGCTGTTTTTT	CASSPTSGTGSGELFF	TRBV7-8	TRBJ2-2	.	.
TGTGCCAGCAGTTCCCATCAGGCCCAAGACAGCGACGCTTTCTTT	CASSSHQAQDSDAFF	TRBV12-3/TRBV12-4	TRBJ1-1	.	.
TGTGCCAGCAGCGGACTAGCGGGGCTATACAATGAGCAGTTCTTC	CASSGLAGLYNEQFF	TRBV7-9	TRBJ2-1	TRBD2	.
TGTGCCACCAGCAGAGATTTAAGGGACCAAGAGACCCAGTACTTC	CATSRDLRDQETQYF	TRBV15	TRBJ2-5	.	.
TGTGCCAGCAGCCGCTCGGCGGGGGACACCGGGGAGCTGTTTTTT	CASSRSAGDTGELFF	TRBV7-9	TRBJ2-2	TRBD2	.
TGTGCCAGCAGGAAACACTTAGGGGATACGCAGTATTTT	CASRKHLGDTQYF	TRBV27	TRBJ2-3	.	many
TGTGCCAGTAGTATAGTAAAAGATAACTATGGCTACACCTTC	CASSIVKDNYGYTF	TRBV19	TRBJ1-2	.	once
TGTGCCAGCAGCCGGATGGTGGGTTCACCCCTCCACTTT	CASSRMVGSPLHF	TRBV3-1	TRBJ1-6	.	.
TGTGCCAGCTCACAGCTTGTGCAGGGCTGGGGTCAGCCCCAGCATTTT	CASSQLVQGWGQPQHF	TRBV18	TRBJ1-5	.	.
TGCGCCAGCAGCTACTTAAATGAAAAACTGTTTTTT	CASSYLNEKLFF	TRBV4-1	TRBJ1-4	.	.
TGTGCCAGCAGCTTGGCTCGGGCCATGAACACTGAAGCTTTCTTT	CASSLARAMNTEAFF	TRBV5-6	TRBJ1-1	.	.
TGTGCCAGCAGCGTAGGAGAAGCGGGAGGCGAGCAGTACTTC	CASSVGEAGGEQYF	TRBV9	TRBJ2-7	TRBD2	.
TGCAGTGCTCCTAGCGGGGGGAATCAAGAGACCCAGTACTTC	CSAPSGGNQETQYF	TRBV20-1	TRBJ2-5	TRBD2	.